These 13 T cell receptor beta chains came from one sample sequenced in a study of identical twins. One entry per CDR3 protein results from TCRdb running MiXCR on the 5' RACE reads. The table has around 220,000 distinct CDR3 sequences, about an eighth seen once; the top ten hold about 9%. Material for sequencing was memory (CD45RO+) T cells sorted from blood. The receptors derive from a woman aged 18-30 years in good health.

This clonotype occurred many times. The V call is TRBV20-1, the J call TRBJ2-7; maybe TRBD1 (5 bases). From germline, CDR1 is DFQATT and CDR2 SNEGSKA (reference sequence). CDR3 length equals 14 residues. V lost 0 bases, J lost 3 bases, and 12 bases lay in between. CDR3 amino acids: CSAREADSNYEQYF. The CDR3 nucleotides read TGCAGTGCTAGAGAAGCAGACAGTAACTACGAGCAGTACTTC.

The V gene is TRBV24-1, the J gene TRBJ2-3, with 8 bases matching TRBD1. V shed 10 bases, J shed 2 bases, and the junction held 10 bases outside the gene matches. Germline V gives CDR1 KGHDR, CDR2 SFDVKD. This CDR3 has 15 residues. In nucleotides, the CDR3 is TGTGCCACTGCCCCGAGGACAGGGACCACAGATACGCAGTATTTT. Protein: CATAPRTGTTDTQYF.

At least ten counts were recorded for this clonotype. The V gene is TRBV5-1, the J gene TRBJ1-6; D not certain. This CDR3 comprises 14 residues. Per germline, CDR1 SGHRS and CDR2 YFSETQ. The V end lost 2 bases, the J end lost 7 bases, and 10 bases lay between the germline ends. In DNA form, the CDR3 reads TGCGCCAGCAGCTTCGGGAACTTGAATTCACCCCTCCACTTT. This translates into CASSFGNLNSPLHF.

The chain carries TRBV7-9 and TRBJ2-1, with a weak D call TRBD1 (5 bases). The germline V gene encodes CDR1 SEHNR and CDR2 FQNEAQ (reference sequence). CDR3 size: 16 residues. V dropped 5 bases and J dropped 0 bases, with 14 bases sitting between them. The CDR3 bases are TGTGCCAGCAGCGGGGCATCAGGTAGCTCCTACAATGAGCAGTTCTTC. It specifies CASSGASGSSYNEQFF.

The chain couples TRBV27 to TRBJ2-1, with D perhaps matching TRBD2 (6 bases). Trimming cost V 8 bases and J 1 base, with 15 bases left between them. Germline loops: CDR1 MNHEY, CDR2 SMNVEV (reference sequence). The CDR3 covers 15 residues. The CDR3 reads CASAQRESSYNEQFF. The CDR3 nucleotides read TGTGCCAGCGCGCAACGGGAGTCTTCCTACAATGAGCAGTTCTTC.

This clonotype showed up many times. V gene TRBV12-3 or TRBV12-4 combines with J gene TRBJ1-4; D unresolved. Trimming removed 2 bases at V and 8 bases at J, with 12 bases between. The CDR3 runs to 14 residues. CDR3 sequence: CASSLRGVKEKLFF. The CDR3 DNA reads as TGTGCCAGCAGTTTACGGGGAGTGAAGGAAAAACTGTTTTTT.

This clonotype showed up just a few times. The CDR3 here is CATSREPGWAFF. DNA of the CDR3: TGTGCCACCAGCAGAGAGCCGGGCTGGGCTTTCTTT. This chain uses TRBV15 with TRBJ1-1; D gene uncertain. Trimming removed 0 bases from V and 11 bases from J, with 10 bases in between. Germline assignment: CDR1 LNHNV and CDR2 YYDKDF (reference sequence). CDR3 size: 12 residues.

The sample holds a few counts of this clonotype. The V call is TRBV29-1, the J call TRBJ1-1, with D uncertain. The CDR3 consists of 13 residues. The germline V and J ends were trimmed by 4 bases and 0 bases, with 9 bases remaining between them. Germline V gene sequence: CDR1 SQVTM, CDR2 ANQGSEA. As DNA, the CDR3 is TGCAGCGTTGTGGCAGAGATGAACACTGAAGCTTTCTTT. Translation: CSVVAEMNTEAFF.

This clonotype has at least ten counts. V and J are TRBV5-6 and TRBJ2-1, with D possibly TRBD2 on 5 matching bases. This CDR3 has 15 amino acids. From germline, CDR1 is SGHDT and CDR2 YYEEEE. The V end was cut by 4 bases, the J end by 8 bases, with 19 bases between. The CDR3 DNA sequence: TGTGCCAGCAGCCTAGACCGGGATGTAACGGATGAGCAGTTCTTC. It yields the protein CASSLDRDVTDEQFF.

As for this clonotype: The CDR3 ends on some other residue instead of the conserved phenylalanine or tryptophan, so this is likely a read error. This chain joins TRBV6-1 and TRBJ2-6; maybe TRBD1 (7 bases). Germline CDR1 and CDR2: MNHNS and SASEGT. V was shortened by 7 bases and J by 0 bases, with 19 bases between the two germline ends. CDR3 size: 18 residues. This chain's CDR3 is CASTHGGGLSSGANVLTI. The CDR3 DNA is TGTGCCAGCACTCACGGAGGGGGCTTAAGCTCTGGGGCCAACGTCCTGACTATC.

The chain employs TRBV20-1 and TRBJ2-5; D ambiguous. With 3 bases removed from V and 4 bases from J, the gap between germline ends came to 6 bases. The CDR3 loop spans 11 amino acids. Germline V CDR1 and CDR2: DFQATT, SNEGSKA (reference sequence). In DNA, the CDR3 is TGCAGTGCTAGGAAGGGAGAGACCCAGTACTTC. This gives the protein CSARKGETQYF.

The genes are TRBV12-3 or TRBV12-4 and TRBJ2-5, with TRBD2 matching 8 bases. The V and J ends lost 7 bases and 4 bases, in that order; junction bases with no gene match: 5. The CDR3 totals 13 residues. In nucleotides, the CDR3 is TGTGCCAGCACCGCGGGAGGAGGAGAGACCCAGTACTTC. Its translation: CASTAGGGETQYF.

For the CDR3, the DNA is TGTGCCAGCAGCGTAGCGACAGGGTCGGCCTGGGGAAACACCATATATTTT. Protein product: CASSVATGSAWGNTIYF. The chain is built from TRBV5-6 and TRBJ1-3, with 7 bases identical to TRBD1. Germline lookup yields CDR1 SGHDT and CDR2 YYEEEE. There are 17 residues in the CDR3. With 4 bases clipped from V and 4 bases from J, the junction kept 14 bases outside the gene matches. Supplemented by reference TRBV5-6 and TRBJ1-3, the full variable domain reads DAGVTQSPTHLIKTRGQQVTLRCSPKSGHDTVSWYQQALGQGPQFIFQYYEEEERQRGNFPDRFSGHQFPNYSSELNVNALLLGDSALYLCASSVATGSAWGNTIYFGEGSWLTVV.